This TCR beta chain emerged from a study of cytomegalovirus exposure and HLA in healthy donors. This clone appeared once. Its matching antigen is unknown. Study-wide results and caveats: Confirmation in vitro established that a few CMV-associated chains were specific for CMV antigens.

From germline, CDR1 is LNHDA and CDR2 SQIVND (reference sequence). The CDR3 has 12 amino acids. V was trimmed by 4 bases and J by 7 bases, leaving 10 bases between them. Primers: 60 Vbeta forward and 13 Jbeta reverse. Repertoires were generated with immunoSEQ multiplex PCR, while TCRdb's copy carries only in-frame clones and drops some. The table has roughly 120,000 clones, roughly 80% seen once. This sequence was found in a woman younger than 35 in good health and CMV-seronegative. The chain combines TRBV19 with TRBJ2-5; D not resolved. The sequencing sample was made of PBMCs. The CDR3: CASSKELGTQYF. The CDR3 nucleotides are TGTGCCAGTAGTAAGGAGTTGGGGACCCAGTACTTC.